Below, one T cell receptor beta chain is given with its context. No antigen is known for it. Base qualities were left out, and no much larger clone turns up one base away. Stable Graves' hyperthyroidism was defined as no progression to ophthalmopathy during 18 months of follow-up. Hyperthyroidism patients were newly diagnosed, with disease duration under 2 months, and aged 18 to 65 years. Any patient with an uncontrolled infection, another autoimmune disease, pregnancy or lactation was excluded. Diagnoses were established on the basis of clinical symptoms, serum thyroxine and TRAb, thyroid ultrasound, and orbital computed tomography. PBMCs were isolated from about 9.2 ml of fresh peripheral blood by Ficoll-Paque density gradient centrifugation. Total RNA was extracted using Trizol reagent, and RNA quality was assessed on an Agilent 2100 Bioanalyzer. This sample stems from a study of T cells in Graves' hyperthyroidism and ophthalmopathy (dated by TCRdb to the late 2010s). Regarding the complete study: Peripheral blood was sampled at the time of initial diagnosis, prior to any treatment. To identify TCR V-J signatures that set the groups apart, the researchers used a discovery cohort of 100 or so patients, made up of around 40 with Graves' ophthalmopathy and about 59 with stable Graves' hyperthyroidism. The paper describes TCR Vbeta CDR3 sequencing of 120 to 150 peripheral blood samples, made up of fewer than 50 ophthalmopathy patients, approximately 76 hyperthyroidism patients and 17 progressor patients. An independent validation cohort of around 20 hyperthyroidism patients and 17 patients who later progressed to ophthalmopathy tested prospective prediction of ophthalmopathy. The roughly 100 discovery patients were randomly split 7:3 into training and test sets. Thyroid tissue and blood T-cell repertoires from six Graves' hyperthyroidism patients were also compared in the study. After blood sampling, hyperthyroidism patients were treated with methimazole at a starting dose of 30 mg daily, and ophthalmopathy patients were treated with high-dose intravenous methylprednisolone.

The germline V gene (reference sequence) provides CDR1 LNHDA and CDR2 SQIVND. Measured from the cysteine to the phenylalanine, the CDR3 is 15 residues long. Of all the DNA, just the CDR3 is kept, 45 bases in frame from base 1. Trimming at the junction amounts to 4 bases on V and 3 bases on J, and the germline ends lie 12 bases apart. General findings and caveats noted by the study authors: A 13 V-J signature model separated ophthalmopathy from stable hyperthyroidism, with 87.88% sensitivity and around 84% specificity in cross-validation and 80%/75% in testing. Sample size was not statistically predetermined, and investigators were not blinded to group allocation. Most expanded thyroid clonotypes (frequency above 0.001) were also detected in blood, a finding suggesting that blood repertoires may reflect thyroid immune responses. In validation, the model predicted progression to ophthalmopathy a median of roughly 6.5 months before onset, with approximately 71% sensitivity and almost 75% specificity.

The TCR beta CDR3 regions were amplified from RNA transcripts. For the first round of RT-PCR on the TCR CDR3, the HTBI primer set was used together with the Qiagen OneStep RT-PCR kit. Libraries were constructed in a second round of multiplex PCR, after which size selection and purification were carried out. Paired-end sequencing of the libraries was performed with 100 bp reads on an Illumina HiSeq2000. As for the authors' bioinformatics: Raw data were processed with SOAPnuke, discarding reads with adapters, uncalled bases, mean Phred below 15, or no exact constant-primer or identifier match. COPE v1.2.5 was used to merge high-quality paired reads, and clonotypes were defined as unique nucleotide sequences. MiTCR v1.1 was used to align clonotypes to the IMGT TRBV, TRBD and TRBJ reference segments. The analysis included only V-J combinations with a frequency above 0.0001, which together covered over 98% of the repertoires. The TCS score was defined as the ratio of F50 (clonal expansion) to E x V (chaos), calculated using BLOSUM62-based TCRdist between CDR3 peptides within each V-J. Welch's t-statistics and random forest reduced roughly 540 V-J features to fewer than 15, which were used in a naive Bayes classifier (R e1071). The public sequencing data were trimmed at Q25 with fastp and processed into clonotypes with MiXCR by TCRdb, which kept only in-frame beta chains. CDR3 protein sequences are deduplicated, and each keeps its most common genes and DNA. Here the V and J calls rest on TCRdb's processing, not on the authors' analysis. The table for this sample lists around 620,000 distinct CDR3 sequences; about a sixth of them were counted only once. Together, the top ten hold less than 4.5% of the sample.

The V and J genes are TRBV19 and TRBJ2-2, and possibly TRBD2, on 6 matching bases. The sample taken for sequencing was blood. The origin of this receptor is a woman aged 25-40 years with Graves' hyperthyroidism. CDR3 sequence: CASSKHSGYTGELFF. The nucleotide sequence reads TGTGCCAGTAGTAAGCATAGCGGATACACCGGGGAGCTGTTTTTT.